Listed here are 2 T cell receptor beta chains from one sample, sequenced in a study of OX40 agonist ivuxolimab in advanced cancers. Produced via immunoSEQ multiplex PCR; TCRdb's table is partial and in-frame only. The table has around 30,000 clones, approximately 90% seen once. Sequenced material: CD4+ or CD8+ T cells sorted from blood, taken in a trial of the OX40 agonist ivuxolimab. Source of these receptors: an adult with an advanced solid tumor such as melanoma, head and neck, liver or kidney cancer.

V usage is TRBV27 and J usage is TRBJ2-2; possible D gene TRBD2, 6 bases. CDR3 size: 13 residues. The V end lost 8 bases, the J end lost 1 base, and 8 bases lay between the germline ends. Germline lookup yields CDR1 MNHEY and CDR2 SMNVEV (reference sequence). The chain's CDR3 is CASFSGNTGELFF. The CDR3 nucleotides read TGTGCCAGCTTTAGCGGGAACACCGGGGAGCTGTTTTTT.

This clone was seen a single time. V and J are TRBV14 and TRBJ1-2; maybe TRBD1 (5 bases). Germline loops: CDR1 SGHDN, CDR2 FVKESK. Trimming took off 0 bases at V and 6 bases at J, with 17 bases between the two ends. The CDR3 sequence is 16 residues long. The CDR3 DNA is TGTGCCAGCAGCCAAGAGGGGCTAGGAGGGCAAGATGGCTACACCTTC. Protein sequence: CASSQEGLGGQDGYTF.